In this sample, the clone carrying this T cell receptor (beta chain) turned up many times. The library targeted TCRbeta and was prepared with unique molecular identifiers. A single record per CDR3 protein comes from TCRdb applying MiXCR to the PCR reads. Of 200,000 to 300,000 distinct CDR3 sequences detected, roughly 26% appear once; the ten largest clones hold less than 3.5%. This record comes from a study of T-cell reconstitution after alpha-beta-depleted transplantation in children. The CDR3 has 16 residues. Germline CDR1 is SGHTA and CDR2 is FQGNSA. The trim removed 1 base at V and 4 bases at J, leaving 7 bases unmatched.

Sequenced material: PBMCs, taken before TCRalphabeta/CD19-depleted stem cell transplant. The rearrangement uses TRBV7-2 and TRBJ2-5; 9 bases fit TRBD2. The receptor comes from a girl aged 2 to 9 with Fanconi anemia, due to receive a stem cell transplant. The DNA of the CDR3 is TGTGCCAGCAGCTTAGTAGGGACTAGCCTGAGAGAGACCCAGTACTTC. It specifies CASSLVGTSLRETQYF.